This TCR beta chain was captured by sequencing in a study of shared clonotypes between healthy human individuals. At the level of the study: Serving as donors were two women and three men, whose ages spanned 18 to 49. Whole-study findings and limits: Depth of sequencing was expected to influence donor clonotype sharing.

With regard to this clone: The antigen remains undetermined.

V gave up 5 bases and J gave up 6 bases, with 7 bases separating them. The germline V gene encodes CDR1 MNHEY and CDR2 SVGAGI. The CDR3 length is 12 residues. Produced via immunoSEQ multiplex PCR; TCRdb's table is partial and in-frame only. The data show approximately 2.4 million clones, 95% seen once. The receptor's source is a man between 18 and 29 years old in good health. The chain uses TRBV6-5 and TRBJ2-2, with D unresolved. The sequenced sample consisted of naive CD4+ T cells sorted from blood. The subset here: CD45RA+ positively selected. The CDR3 here is CASSQKAGELFF. CDR3 DNA sequence: TGTGCCAGCAGTCAAAAGGCCGGGGAGCTGTTTTTT.